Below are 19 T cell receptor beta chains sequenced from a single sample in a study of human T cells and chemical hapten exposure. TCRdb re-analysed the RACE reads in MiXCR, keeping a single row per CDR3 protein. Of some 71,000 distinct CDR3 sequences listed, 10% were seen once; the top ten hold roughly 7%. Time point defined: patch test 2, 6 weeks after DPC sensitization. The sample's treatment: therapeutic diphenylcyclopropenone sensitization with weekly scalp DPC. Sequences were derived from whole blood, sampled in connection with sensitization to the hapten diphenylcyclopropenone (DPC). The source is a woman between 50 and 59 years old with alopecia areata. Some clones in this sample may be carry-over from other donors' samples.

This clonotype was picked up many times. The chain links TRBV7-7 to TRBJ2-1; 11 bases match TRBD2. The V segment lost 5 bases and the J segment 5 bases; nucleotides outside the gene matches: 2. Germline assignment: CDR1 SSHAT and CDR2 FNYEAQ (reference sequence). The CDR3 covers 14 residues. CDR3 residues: CASSLSGRDNEQFF. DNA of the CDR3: TGTGCCAGCAGCCTTAGCGGGAGGGACAATGAGCAGTTCTTC.

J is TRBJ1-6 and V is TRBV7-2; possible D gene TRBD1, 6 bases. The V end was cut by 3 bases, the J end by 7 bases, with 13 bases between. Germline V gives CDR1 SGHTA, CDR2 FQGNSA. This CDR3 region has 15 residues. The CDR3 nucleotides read TGTGCCAGCAGCTTCGGGGGGGGCCGAAATTCACCCCTCCACTTT. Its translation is CASSFGGGRNSPLHF.

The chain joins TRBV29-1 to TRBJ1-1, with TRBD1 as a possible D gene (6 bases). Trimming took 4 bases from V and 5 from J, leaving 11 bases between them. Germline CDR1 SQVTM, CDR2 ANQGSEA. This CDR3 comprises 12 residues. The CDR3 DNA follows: TGCAGCGTTGGACTACAGGGAACTGAAGCTTTCTTT. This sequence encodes CSVGLQGTEAFF.

CDR3 DNA: TGTGCCATCACCAAGGTCCGGGACGAGGAGCAGTTCTTC. Its translation is CAITKVRDEEQFF. V and J are TRBV10-3 and TRBJ2-1; D is perhaps TRBD1 or TRBD2 (5 bases each). Germline V CDR1 and CDR2: ENHRY, SYGVKD. Between the trimmed V and J ends, which lost 7 bases and 10 bases, there was a span of 17 bases. CDR3 length: 13 amino acids.

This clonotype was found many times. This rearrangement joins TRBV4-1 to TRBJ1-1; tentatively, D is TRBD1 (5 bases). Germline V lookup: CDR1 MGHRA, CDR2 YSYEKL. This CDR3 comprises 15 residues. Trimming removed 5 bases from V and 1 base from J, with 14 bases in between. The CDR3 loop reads CASSNKGQKNTEAFF. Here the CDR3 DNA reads TGCGCCAGCAGCAACAAGGGGCAGAAGAACACTGAAGCTTTCTTT.

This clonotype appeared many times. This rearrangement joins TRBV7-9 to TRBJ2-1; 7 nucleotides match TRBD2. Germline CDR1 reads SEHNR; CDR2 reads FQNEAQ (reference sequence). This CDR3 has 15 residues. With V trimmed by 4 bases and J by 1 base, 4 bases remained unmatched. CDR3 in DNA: TGTGCCAGCAGCTCCCCGGGACTATCCTACAATGAGCAGTTCTTC. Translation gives CASSSPGLSYNEQFF.

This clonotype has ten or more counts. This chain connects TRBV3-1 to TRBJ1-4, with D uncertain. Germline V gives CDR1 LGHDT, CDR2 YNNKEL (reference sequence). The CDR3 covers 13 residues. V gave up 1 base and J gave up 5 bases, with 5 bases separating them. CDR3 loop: CASSQGRNEKLFF. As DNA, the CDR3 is TGTGCCAGCAGCCAAGGCCGGAATGAAAAACTGTTTTTT. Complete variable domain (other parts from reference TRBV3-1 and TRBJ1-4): DTAVSQTPKYLVTQMGNDKSIKCEQNLGHDTMYWYKQDSKKFLKIMFSYNNKELIINETVPNRFSPKSPDKAHLNLHINSLELGDSAVYFCASSQGRNEKLFFGSGTQLSVL.

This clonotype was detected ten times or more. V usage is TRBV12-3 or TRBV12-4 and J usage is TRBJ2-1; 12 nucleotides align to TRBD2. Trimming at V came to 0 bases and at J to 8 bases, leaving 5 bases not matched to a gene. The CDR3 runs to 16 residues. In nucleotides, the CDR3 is TGTGCCAGCAGTTTAGCGACTAGCGGGAGCGGCGATGAGCAGTTCTTC. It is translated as CASSLATSGSGDEQFF.

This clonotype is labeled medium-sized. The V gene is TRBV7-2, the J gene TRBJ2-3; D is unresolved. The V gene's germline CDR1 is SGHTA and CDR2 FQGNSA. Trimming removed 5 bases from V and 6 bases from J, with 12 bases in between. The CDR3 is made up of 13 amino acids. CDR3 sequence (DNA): TGTGCCAGCAGCCTTCCCAAGGGCGATACGCAGTATTTT. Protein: CASSLPKGDTQYF. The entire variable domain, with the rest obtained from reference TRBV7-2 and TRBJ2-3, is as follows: GAGVSQSPSNKVTEKGKDVELRCDPISGHTALYWYRQSLGQGLEFLIYFQGNSAPDKSGLPSDRFSAERTGGSVSTLTIQRTQQEDSAVYLCASSLPKGDTQYFGPGTRLTVL.

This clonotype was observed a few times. Here the CDR3 reads CASSLGGAPDEQFF. The DNA for the CDR3 is TGCGCCAGCAGCTTAGGGGGAGCCCCTGATGAGCAGTTCTTC. The chain carries TRBV5-1 and TRBJ2-1; D might be TRBD1 (6 bases). Trimming took off 2 bases at V and 8 bases at J, with 14 bases between the two ends. Germline V CDR1 and CDR2: SGHRS, YFSETQ. The CDR3 length is 14 residues.

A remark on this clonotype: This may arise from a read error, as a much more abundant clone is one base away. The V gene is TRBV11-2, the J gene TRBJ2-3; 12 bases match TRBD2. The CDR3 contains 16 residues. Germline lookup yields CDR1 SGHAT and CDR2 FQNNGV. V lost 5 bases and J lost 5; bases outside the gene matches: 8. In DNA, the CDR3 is TGTGCCAGCAGCCCCCGGACTAGCGGGAACATAGATACGCAGTATTTT. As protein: CASSPRTSGNIDTQYF.

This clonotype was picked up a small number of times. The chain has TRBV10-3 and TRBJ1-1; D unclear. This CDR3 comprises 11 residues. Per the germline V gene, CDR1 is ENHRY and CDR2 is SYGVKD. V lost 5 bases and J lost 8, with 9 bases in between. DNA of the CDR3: TGTGCCATCAGTCCTATAGCCGAAGCTTTCTTT. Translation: CAISPIAEAFF.

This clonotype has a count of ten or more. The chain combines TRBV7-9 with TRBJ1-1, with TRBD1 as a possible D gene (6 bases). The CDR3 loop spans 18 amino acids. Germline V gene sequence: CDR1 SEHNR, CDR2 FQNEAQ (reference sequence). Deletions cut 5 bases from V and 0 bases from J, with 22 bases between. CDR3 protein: CASSPYPQGPGMNTEAFF. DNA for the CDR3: TGTGCCAGCAGCCCGTACCCACAGGGACCAGGGATGAACACTGAAGCTTTCTTT.

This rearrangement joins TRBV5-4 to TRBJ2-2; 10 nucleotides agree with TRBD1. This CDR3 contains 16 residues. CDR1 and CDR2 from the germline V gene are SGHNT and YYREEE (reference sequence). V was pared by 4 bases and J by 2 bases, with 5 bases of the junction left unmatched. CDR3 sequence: CASSLDRGLNTGELFF. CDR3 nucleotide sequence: TGTGCCAGCAGCCTCGACAGGGGGCTAAACACCGGGGAGCTGTTTTTT.

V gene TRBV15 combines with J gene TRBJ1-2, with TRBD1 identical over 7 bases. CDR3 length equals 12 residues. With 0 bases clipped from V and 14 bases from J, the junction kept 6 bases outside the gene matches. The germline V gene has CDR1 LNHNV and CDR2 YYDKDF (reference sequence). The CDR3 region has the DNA TGTGCCACCAGCAGAGATTGGGGGGACAGAACCTTC. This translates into CATSRDWGDRTF.

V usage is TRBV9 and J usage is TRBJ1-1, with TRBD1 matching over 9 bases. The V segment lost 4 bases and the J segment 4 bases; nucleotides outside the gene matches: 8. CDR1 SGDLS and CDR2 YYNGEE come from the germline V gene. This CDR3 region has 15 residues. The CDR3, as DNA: TGTGCCAGCAGCCTCCGGACAGGGGAGGTCACTGAAGCTTTCTTT. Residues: CASSLRTGEVTEAFF.

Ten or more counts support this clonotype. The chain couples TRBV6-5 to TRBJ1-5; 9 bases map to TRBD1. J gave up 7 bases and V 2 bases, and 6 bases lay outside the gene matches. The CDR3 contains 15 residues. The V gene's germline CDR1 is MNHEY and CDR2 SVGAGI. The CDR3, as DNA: TGTGCCAGCAGTTACGCCGGGACAGGGAACCAGCCCCAGCATTTT. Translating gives CASSYAGTGNQPQHF.

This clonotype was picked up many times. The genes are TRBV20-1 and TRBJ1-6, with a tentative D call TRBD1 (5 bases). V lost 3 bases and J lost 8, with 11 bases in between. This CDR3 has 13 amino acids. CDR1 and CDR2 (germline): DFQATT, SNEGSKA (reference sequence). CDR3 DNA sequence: TGCAGTGCTAGGAGGGGTGTGGATTCACCCCTCCACTTT. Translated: CSARRGVDSPLHF.

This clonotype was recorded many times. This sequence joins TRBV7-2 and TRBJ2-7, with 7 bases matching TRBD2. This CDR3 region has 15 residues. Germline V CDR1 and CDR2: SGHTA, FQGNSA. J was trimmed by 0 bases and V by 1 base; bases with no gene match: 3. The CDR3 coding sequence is TGTGCCAGCAGCTTAGTGGGCGGGAGCTCCTACGAGCAGTACTTC. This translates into CASSLVGGSSYEQYF.